These 10 T cell receptor beta chains were all obtained from the same sample, sequenced in a study of T cell responses to AZD1222 COVID-19 vaccine. The assay was immunoSEQ multiplex PCR, and TCRdb's table has in-frame clones only and misses some. The sample includes 100,000 to 110,000 clones, about 87% seen only once; the top ten take around 1.8%. The material was peripheral blood, obtained on day 0 of AZD1222 vaccination. The origin of the receptors is an adult in good health.

This chain links TRBV7-9 with TRBJ2-1; no firm D call. The CDR3 covers 12 residues. Trimming stripped 1 base from V and 9 bases from J, with 7 bases between. CDR1 is SEHNR, CDR2 FQNEAQ, per germline (reference sequence). The DNA for the CDR3 is TGTGCCAGCAGCTTAGTGGGCTCTGAGCAGTTCTTC. Translation gives CASSLVGSEQFF.

The V and J genes are TRBV5-5 and TRBJ2-7; maybe TRBD1 (6 bases). The ends were cut back, 1 base at V and 4 bases at J, with 12 bases in the middle. The CDR3 consists of 14 residues. Looked up from germline, CDR1 is SGHKS and CDR2 is YYEKEE (reference sequence). The CDR3 loop reads CASSLRTEEYEQYF. The CDR3 DNA reads as TGTGCCAGCAGCTTGAGGACAGAGGAATACGAGCAGTACTTC.

The V gene is TRBV10-1, the J gene TRBJ2-2; D unresolved. V lost 7 bases to trimming and J lost 3 bases, with 6 bases between them. The length of the CDR3 is 12 residues. Germline CDR1 WNHNN, CDR2 SYGVQD (reference sequence). CDR3 sequence: CASKSYTGELFF. Here the CDR3 DNA reads TGCGCCAGCAAAAGCTACACCGGGGAGCTGTTTTTT.

V usage is TRBV10-3 and J usage is TRBJ1-2; the D gene is possibly TRBD1 (5 bases). The CDR3 covers 13 residues. The germline V gene has CDR1 ENHRY and CDR2 SYGVKD. V was shortened by 2 bases and J by 1 base, with 5 bases between the two germline ends. In DNA form, the CDR3 reads TGTGCCATCAGTGAGGGGGGTAACTATGGCTACACCTTC. Translation: CAISEGGNYGYTF.

The chain employs TRBV15 and TRBJ1-1, with D unclear. Per germline, CDR1 LNHNV and CDR2 YYDKDF (reference sequence). The V end was cut by 0 bases, the J end by 4 bases, with 12 bases between. This CDR3 contains 15 residues. CDR3 loop: CATSRDWAVGTEAFF. CDR3 in DNA: TGTGCCACCAGCAGAGATTGGGCGGTTGGCACTGAAGCTTTCTTT.

The V gene is TRBV15, the J gene TRBJ1-3; D gene uncertain. The CDR3 has 16 residues. V lost 1 base to trimming and J lost 0 bases, with 10 bases between them. Germline V CDR1 and CDR2: LNHNV, YYDKDF (reference sequence). The CDR3 loop is CATSRARFLSGNTIYF. The CDR3, as DNA: TGTGCCACCAGCAGAGCTCGGTTCCTCTCTGGAAACACCATATATTTT.

The chain has TRBV6-6 and TRBJ1-3; TRBD1 aligns across 9 bases. The CDR3 has 15 amino acids. V was pared by 11 bases and J by 2 bases, with 10 bases of the junction left unmatched. Germline values: CDR1 MNHNY, CDR2 SVGAGI (reference sequence). CDR3 nucleotide sequence: TGTGCCGGCCAGACAGGGGGTATGGCTGGAAACACCATATATTTT. The encoded protein is CAGQTGGMAGNTIYF.

Turning to this clone: Sequence at one end of the junction differs from germline and may be a read error. V is TRBV29-1 and J is TRBJ1-1; a possible D gene is TRBD1 (6 bases). Germline V gives CDR1 SQVTM, CDR2 ANQGSEA. This CDR3 is built from 14 residues. The CDR3 reads CSVLVQGMNPEAFF. CDR3 nucleotides: TGCAGCGTTTTAGTCCAGGGGATGAACCCTGAAGCTTTCTTT.

This chain uses TRBV28 with TRBJ2-7; 8 bases agree with TRBD1. CDR1 is MDHEN, CDR2 SYDVKM, per germline. There are 16 residues in the CDR3. The ends lost 3 bases at V and 3 bases at J; junction bases unmatched: 10. CDR3 region: CASSFIRTTGVYEQYF. In DNA form, the CDR3 reads TGTGCCAGCAGTTTTATTCGGACGACAGGGGTCTACGAGCAGTACTTC.

This clone was found once. The chain is built from TRBV12-3 or TRBV12-4 and TRBJ1-1; D gene unclear. V shed 6 bases and J shed 1 base, with 6 bases lying between them. The CDR3 spans 12 residues. In DNA form, the CDR3 reads TGTGCCAGCAGCCTCTGGAACACTGAAGCTTTCTTT. As protein: CASSLWNTEAFF.